The following is a TCR beta chain sequence with its context. The antigen is not known. The record originates from a study of CD8 T cells in Susac syndrome. Study-wide points: The study conceded that relatively few individuals underwent its TCR sequencing and HLA analysis.

The authors sequenced TCR beta from blood CD8+ and CD4+ T cells. TEMRA cells were FACS-enriched, while CD8+ and CD4+ T cells were negatively isolated. The RNA input was roughly 0.5 to 1 ug, and it was reverse transcribed with random hexamers. Across 54 Vbeta and 13 Jbeta, TCR beta CDR3 was amplified with immunoSEQ multiplex PCR. Each CDR3 protein is one row after TCRdb ran MiXCR on the immunoSEQ multiplex PCR reads. The sample carries 150,000 to 200,000 distinct CDR3 sequences, around 95% recorded once. The V gene's germline CDR1 is SQVTM and CDR2 ANQGSEA. V gave up 4 bases and J gave up 6 bases; unmatched junction bases: 9. This CDR3 region has 15 residues.

The source of this sequence is a human donor in good health. The rearrangement joins TRBV29-1 to TRBJ2-2; 9 nucleotides align to TRBD1. The sequencing sample was made of CD4+ T cells from PBMCs. This CDR3 reads CSVALGTGSAGELFF. The CDR3 nucleotides read TGCAGCGTTGCCCTGGGGACAGGGTCTGCCGGGGAGCTGTTTTTT.